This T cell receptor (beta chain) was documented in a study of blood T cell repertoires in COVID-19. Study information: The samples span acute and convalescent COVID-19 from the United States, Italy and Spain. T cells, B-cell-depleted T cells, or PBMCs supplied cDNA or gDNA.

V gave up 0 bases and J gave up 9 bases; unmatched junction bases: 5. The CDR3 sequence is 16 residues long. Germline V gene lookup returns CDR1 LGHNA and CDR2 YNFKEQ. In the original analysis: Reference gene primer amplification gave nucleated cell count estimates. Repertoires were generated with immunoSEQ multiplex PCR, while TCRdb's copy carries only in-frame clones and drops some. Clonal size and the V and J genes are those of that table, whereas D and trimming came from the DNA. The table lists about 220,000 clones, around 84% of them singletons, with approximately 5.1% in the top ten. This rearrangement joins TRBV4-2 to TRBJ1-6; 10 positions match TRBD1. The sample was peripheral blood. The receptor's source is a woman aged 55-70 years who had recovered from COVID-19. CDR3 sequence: CASSQDGDRGISPLHF. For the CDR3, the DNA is TGTGCCAGCAGCCAAGATGGGGACAGGGGTATTTCACCCCTCCACTTT.